A single sample gave rise to the 6 T cell receptor beta chains below, sequenced in a study of identical twins. TCRdb used MiXCR to reprocess the 5' RACE reads, holding one entry per CDR3 protein. The table includes approximately 500,000 distinct CDR3 sequences, roughly 15% detected once. These data also featured in a second study, about yellow fever vaccine responses in identical twins.

Sequencing was carried out using CD4+ T cells sorted from blood. These receptors were collected from a woman between 18 and 30 years old in good health.

CDR3 protein: CSARETGNTEAFF. CDR3 sequence (DNA): TGCAGTGCTAGGGAGACGGGAAACACTGAAGCTTTCTTT. The gene calls are TRBV20-1 and TRBJ1-1; D uncertain. CDR1 DFQATT and CDR2 SNEGSKA come from the germline V gene (reference sequence). The V and J ends lost 3 bases and 2 bases respectively, with 10 bases between them. The CDR3 extends over 13 amino acids.

This clonotype appeared a few times. This sequence joins TRBV20-1 and TRBJ2-4, with 10 bases identical to TRBD1. The CDR3 has 12 amino acids. CDR1 and CDR2 from the germline V gene are DFQATT and SNEGSKA (reference sequence). Unmatched junction bases numbered 3, after V lost 6 bases and J lost 7 bases. The CDR3 spells CSARTGGNIQYF. The CDR3 DNA reads as TGCAGTGCAAGGACAGGGGGTAACATTCAGTACTTC.

This clonotype was counted between two and nine times. V gene TRBV5-1 combines with J gene TRBJ2-5; TRBD2 is a possible D gene (6 bases). Germline V gene sequence: CDR1 SGHRS, CDR2 YFSETQ. V lost 7 bases to trimming and J lost 5 bases, with 9 bases between them. There are 11 residues in the CDR3. In nucleotides, the CDR3 is TGCGCCAGCTTCGCGGGGGAGACCCAGTACTTC. It specifies CASFAGETQYF. Filled out from reference TRBV5-1 and TRBJ2-5, the complete variable domain reads KAGVTQTPRYLIKTRGQQVTLSCSPISGHRSVSWYQQTPGQGLQFLFEYFSETQRNKGNFPGRFSGRQFSNSRSEMNVSTLELGDSALYLCASFAGETQYFGPGTRLLVL.

The J gene is TRBJ1-1, the V gene TRBV20-1, with D maybe TRBD1 (5 bases). Trimming cost V 6 bases and J 0 bases, with 20 bases left between them. This CDR3 comprises 16 residues. Germline V gene data show CDR1 as DFQATT and CDR2 as SNEGSKA (reference sequence). CDR3 coding DNA: TGCAGTGCCCACCCTATCGGGGGGAAAATGAACACTGAAGCTTTCTTT. Protein sequence: CSAHPIGGKMNTEAFF.

The genes are TRBV10-3 and TRBJ2-1, with 8 bases that match TRBD2. The length of the CDR3 is 15 residues. The germline V gene encodes CDR1 ENHRY and CDR2 SYGVKD. J was trimmed by 6 bases and V by 3 bases; bases with no gene match: 7. Written as DNA, the CDR3 is TGTGCCATCAGTGAAGGAGCGGGAGAGGGCAATGAGCAGTTCTTC. It encodes CAISEGAGEGNEQFF.

This clonotype has only a few counts. This rearrangement joins TRBV12-3 or TRBV12-4 to TRBJ2-1, with 7 bases fitting TRBD2. Unmatched junction bases numbered 16, after V lost 2 bases and J lost 9 bases. CDR3 length equals 17 residues. CDR3 sequence (DNA): TGTGCCAGCAGTTTAAGTGGTCTTGGGGGAGGGCGTAGTGAGCAGTTCTTC. Translated, it gives CASSLSGLGGGRSEQFF.